A selection of T cell receptor beta chains follows, all from one sample in a study of T cell responses to AZD1222 COVID-19 vaccine. Assay used: immunoSEQ multiplex PCR; TCRdb lists only in-frame clones, some missing. This sample has 160,000 or so clones, with under 95% found just once. The specimen was peripheral blood, collected 28 days after the second AZD1222 dose. All receptors come from an adult who received the AZD1222 COVID-19 vaccine. Each CDR3 is given with its conserved first and last residue. Each record gives: J gene, V gene, D gene, clone size, CDR3 length, CDR3 protein, CDR3 DNA. A D gene is named only where the DNA matches it firmly. The size entry is marked missing in some rows and otherwise reads once, few, many or a size class.

>TRBJ1-1|TRBV12-5|TRBD1|.|12
CASGLQGRKAFF
TGTGCTAGTGGTTTACAGGGGAGGAAAGCTTTCTTT
>TRBJ2-7|TRBV9|TRBD2|.|15
CASSLTSGGAYEQYF
TGTGCCAGCAGCCTAACTAGCGGGGGAGCCTACGAGCAGTACTTC
>TRBJ1-5|TRBV19|.|few|12
CASSMVEQPQHF
TGTGCCAGTAGTATGGTGGAACAGCCCCAGCATTTT
>TRBJ2-2|TRBV27|TRBD1|.|13
CASNTGVGGELFF
TGTGCCAGCAACACAGGGGTCGGCGGGGAGCTGTTTTTT
>TRBJ1-2|TRBV30|TRBD1|.|15
CAWSVGQGAYYGYTF
TGTGCCTGGAGTGTAGGGCAGGGGGCTTACTATGGCTACACCTTC
>TRBJ2-1|TRBV13|.|.|16
CASSSQGNGAIHEQFF
TGTGCCAGCAGCTCCCAGGGTAACGGGGCTATCCATGAGCAGTTCTTC
>TRBJ2-7|TRBV5-1|.|.|12
CASSFSGYEQYF
TGCGCCAGCAGCTTCTCGGGGTACGAGCAGTACTTC
>TRBJ2-3|TRBV19|.|.|15
CASSIVGGLTDTQYF
TGTGCCAGTAGTATCGTGGGGGGGCTGACAGATACGCAGTATTTT
>TRBJ2-7|TRBV7-8|TRBD1|.|17
CASSLGRGQGAGYEQYF
TGTGCCAGCAGCTTAGGGCGGGGACAGGGGGCAGGGTACGAGCAGTACTTC
>TRBJ2-5|TRBV5-1|TRBD1|.|13
CASSFDRGETQYF
TGCGCCAGCAGCTTCGACAGGGGTGAGACCCAGTACTTC
>TRBJ1-5|TRBV2|.|.|13
CASSTGVRQPQHF
TGTGCCAGCAGTACAGGAGTCCGCCAGCCCCAGCATTTT
>TRBJ2-7|TRBV18|.|.|14
CASSPRTRSYEQYF
TGTGCCAGCTCACCTCGGACTCGCTCCTACGAGCAGTACTTC
>TRBJ1-2|TRBV5-5|.|few|13
CASSLQTHYGYTF
TGTGCCAGCAGCCTACAGACCCACTATGGCTACACCTTC
>TRBJ1-4|TRBV5-6|.|.|12
CASSQANEKLFF
TGTGCCAGCAGCCAGGCTAATGAAAAACTGTTTTTT
>TRBJ1-1|TRBV29-1|TRBD1|.|12
CSVAGQGAGAFF
TGCAGCGTTGCAGGACAGGGGGCCGGAGCTTTCTTT
>TRBJ1-2|TRBV4-1|.|.|14
CASSHFRENGGYTF
TGCGCCAGCAGCCACTTCAGGGAAAACGGTGGCTACACCTTC
>TRBJ2-2|TRBV7-6|.|.|17
CASSLESLRIRIGELFF
TGTGCCAGCAGCTTAGAGTCTTTACGGATTAGGATCGGGGAGCTGTTTTTT
>TRBJ1-5|TRBV25-1|.|.|14
CASSEVGVDQPQHF
TGTGCCAGCAGTGAGGTGGGGGTGGATCAGCCCCAGCATTTT
>TRBJ2-2|TRBV5-4|TRBD2|.|16
CASSPQLAGNTGELFF
TGTGCCAGCAGCCCGCAACTAGCGGGGAATACCGGGGAGCTGTTTTTT
>TRBJ1-2|TRBV6-5|.|.|11
CASGQYYGYTF
TGTGCCAGCGGACAGTACTATGGCTACACCTTC
>TRBJ1-1|TRBV5-1|.|.|14
CASSLTGRDTEAFF
TGCGCCAGCAGCTTGACCGGGCGTGACACTGAAGCTTTCTTT
>TRBJ2-1|TRBV7-4|.|.|15
CASSLAGSSYNEQFF
TGTGCCAGCAGCTTGGCGGGGAGCTCCTACAATGAGCAGTTCTTC
>TRBJ1-2|TRBV9|.|.|16
CASSAAPQGSNYGYTF
TGTGCCAGCAGCGCCGCCCCGCAGGGGAGTAACTATGGCTACACCTTC
>TRBJ2-7|TRBV21-1|.|.|12
CASSKIPWEQYF
TGTGCCAGCAGCAAAATACCGTGGGAGCAGTACTTC
>TRBJ2-5|TRBV5-4|.|.|15
CASTPPTGYQETQYF
TGTGCCAGCACCCCCCCCACAGGTTACCAAGAGACCCAGTACTTC
>TRBJ1-2|TRBV20-1|.|.|11
CSPWGNYGYTF
TGCAGTCCATGGGGGAACTATGGCTACACCTTC
>TRBJ2-7|TRBV5-1|TRBD2|once|16
CASSSRLAGAHWEQYF
TGCGCCAGCAGCTCGAGACTAGCGGGGGCCCACTGGGAGCAGTACTTC
>TRBJ1-1|TRBV7-9|.|.|13
CASSLGVDTEAFF
TGTGCCAGCAGCTTAGGGGTTGACACTGAAGCTTTCTTT
>TRBJ1-3|TRBV3-1/TRBV3-2|TRBD1|.|16
CASSQGTGDGGNTIYF
TGTGCCAGCAGCCAAGGAACAGGGGACGGTGGAAACACCATATATTTT
>TRBJ2-7|TRBV10-2|TRBD2|once|16
CASSPLSSGGPYEQYF
TGCGCCAGCAGCCCCCTATCTAGCGGGGGGCCCTACGAGCAGTACTTC
>TRBJ1-5|TRBV7-9|TRBD1|few|16
CASSKGQPYSNQPQHF
TGTGCCAGCAGCAAGGGACAGCCTTATAGCAATCAGCCCCAGCATTTT
>TRBJ2-7|TRBV5-6|.|.|14
CASRAGPRGYEQYF
TGTGCCAGCAGGGCCGGGCCCCGAGGTTACGAGCAGTACTTC
>TRBJ1-1|TRBV19|.|.|16
CASSIQGGKGYTEAFF
TGTGCCAGTAGTATTCAGGGAGGGAAGGGGTACACTGAAGCTTTCTTT
>TRBJ1-5|TRBV2|.|.|12
CASTWGGQPQHF
TGTGCCAGCACTTGGGGAGGCCAGCCCCAGCATTTT
>TRBJ1-1|TRBV9|.|.|13
CASSVRGGTEAFF
TGTGCCAGCAGCGTAAGGGGTGGCACTGAAGCTTTCTTT
>TRBJ1-1|TRBV14|.|.|17
CASSPFRGREGSTEAFF
TGTGCCAGCAGCCCTTTCAGGGGACGGGAGGGAAGCACTGAAGCTTTCTTT
>TRBJ1-4|TRBV30|TRBD1|.|17
CAWKRDSGIATNEKLFF
TGTGCCTGGAAACGGGACAGCGGAATTGCAACTAATGAAAAACTGTTTTTT
>TRBJ2-5|TRBV7-9|TRBD2|.|18
CASSLLRLQAGGQETQYF
TGTGCCAGCAGCTTACTAAGGCTCCAAGCGGGGGGCCAAGAGACCCAGTACTTC
>TRBJ1-5|TRBV19|TRBD1|.|16
CASRWDSRYSNQPQHF
TGTGCCAGTAGGTGGGACAGTCGTTATAGCAATCAGCCCCAGCATTTT
>TRBJ1-6|TRBV6-2/TRBV6-3|.|.|14
CASSLRFGGSPLHF
TGTGCCAGCAGCCTCCGTTTTGGTGGTTCACCCCTCCACTTT
>TRBJ1-4|TRBV19|TRBD1|.|14
CASKDRGGDEKLFF
TGTGCCAGTAAGGACAGGGGTGGGGATGAAAAACTGTTTTTT
>TRBJ2-2|TRBV7-2|TRBD2|.|16
CASSSGLAGGYGELFF
TGTGCCAGCAGCTCGGGACTAGCGGGGGGCTACGGGGAGCTGTTTTTT
>TRBJ2-1|TRBV2|.|.|15
CASSDEGNPYNEQFF
TGTGCCAGCAGTGACGAGGGGAATCCCTACAATGAGCAGTTCTTC
>TRBJ2-3|TRBV6-4|TRBD1|once|14
CASSGQGGGDTQYF
TGTGCCAGCAGCGGACAGGGGGGTGGAGATACGCAGTATTTT
>TRBJ1-1|TRBV6-5|.|.|15
CASSYSGGLSTEAFF
TGTGCCAGCAGTTACTCTGGGGGGCTATCCACTGAAGCTTTCTTT
>TRBJ1-4|TRBV5-8|.|.|14
CASSPGQTNEKLFF
TGTGCCAGCAGCCCGGGACAAACTAATGAAAAACTGTTTTTT
>TRBJ2-1|TRBV5-5|.|.|16
CASSLLGQSAYNEQFF
TGTGCCAGCAGCCTCCTCGGGCAAAGCGCGTACAATGAGCAGTTCTTC
>TRBJ2-5|TRBV11-2|TRBD2|.|14
CASSLDPGGETQYF
TGTGCCAGCAGCTTAGATCCGGGGGGGGAGACCCAGTACTTC
>TRBJ2-7|TRBV7-2|TRBD1|.|16
CASSIEWTGFSYEQYF
TGTGCCAGCAGCATAGAGTGGACAGGTTTTTCCTACGAGCAGTACTTC
>TRBJ1-1|TRBV14|.|few|16
CASSASWWSGNTEAFF
TGTGCCAGCAGCGCGAGTTGGTGGAGTGGGAACACTGAAGCTTTCTTT
>TRBJ1-3|TRBV25-1|.|.|14
CASSSGGSGNTIYF
TGTGCCAGCAGTTCTGGGGGGTCTGGAAACACCATATATTTT
>TRBJ2-1|TRBV2|.|few|13
CASSEWAYNEQFF
TGTGCCAGCAGTGAATGGGCTTACAATGAGCAGTTCTTC
>TRBJ1-1|TRBV5-1|.|.|14
CASSLGSMNTEAFF
TGCGCCAGCAGCTTAGGGAGTATGAACACTGAAGCTTTCTTT
>TRBJ1-2|TRBV28|.|.|14
CASSFRGYNYGYTF
TGTGCCAGCAGTTTCAGGGGCTATAACTATGGCTACACCTTC
>TRBJ2-6|TRBV6-2/TRBV6-3|TRBD1|.|18
CASSPSTGGPTGANVLTF
TGTGCCAGCAGTCCCTCGACAGGGGGCCCTACTGGGGCCAACGTCCTGACTTTC
>TRBJ1-1|TRBV29-1|.|.|14
CSVDYSTGNTEAFF
TGCAGCGTTGATTATTCGACAGGGAACACTGAAGCTTTCTTT
>TRBJ1-2|TRBV3-1/TRBV3-2|TRBD1|.|17
CASSRGQGASFGYGYTF
TGTGCCAGCAGCCGAGGACAGGGGGCTTCGTTTGGATATGGCTACACCTTC
>TRBJ2-4|TRBV10-2|TRBD1|few|14
CASSESRTGNIQYF
TGCGCCAGCAGTGAGTCGAGGACAGGGAACATTCAGTACTTC
>TRBJ1-2|TRBV12-3/TRBV12-4|.|.|13
CASSLILVDGYTF
TGTGCCAGCAGTTTAATCCTCGTAGATGGCTACACCTTC